The rows below give T cell receptor beta chains drawn from one sample of a study of blood T cell repertoires in COVID-19. TCRdb's table, derived via immunoSEQ multiplex PCR, lists solely in-frame clones and lacks some. The profile shows some 200,000 clones, roughly 75% of them singletons. The sample was peripheral blood. These TCRs come from a woman between 65 and 79 years old with acute or convalescent COVID-19. The CDR3 runs from the conserved cysteine through the conserved F or W. A D gene is named only where the DNA matches it firmly. Size values are once, few and many counts, or a class for expanded clones, and some rows have none.

j_call: TRBJ2-2
clone_size: .
d_call: TRBD1
v_call: TRBV19
cdr3_nt: TGTGCCAGTAGTAGACAGGGTGGCGAGTACACCGGGGAGCTGTTTTTT
cdr3_aa: CASSRQGGEYTGELFF

j_call: TRBJ2-7
clone_size: .
d_call: .
v_call: TRBV2
cdr3_nt: TGTGCCAGCACCCGGCAGGGCTACGAGCAGTACTTC
cdr3_aa: CASTRQGYEQYF

j_call: TRBJ2-7
clone_size: .
d_call: .
v_call: TRBV5-1
cdr3_nt: TGCGCCAGCGGGGTCGGTGGAGGGGCCGACGAGCAGTACTTC
cdr3_aa: CASGVGGGADEQYF

j_call: TRBJ2-3
clone_size: .
d_call: .
v_call: TRBV7-2
cdr3_nt: TGTGCCAGCAGCTTAAGGCGGGGAGCCTTTAGCACAGATACGCAGTATTTT
cdr3_aa: CASSLRRGAFSTDTQYF

j_call: TRBJ1-1
clone_size: .
d_call: .
v_call: TRBV5-5
cdr3_nt: TGTGCCAGCAGCTTGTCAGGGAACGCTGAAGCTTTCTTT
cdr3_aa: CASSLSGNAEAFF

j_call: TRBJ2-7
clone_size: .
d_call: .
v_call: TRBV29-1
cdr3_nt: TGCAGCGTTGAAGGGGGCGGCGAGCAGTACTTC
cdr3_aa: CSVEGGGEQYF

j_call: TRBJ2-3
clone_size: .
d_call: .
v_call: TRBV10-3
cdr3_nt: TGTGCCATCAGTGAAAGAGGCACAGATACGCAGTATTTT
cdr3_aa: CAISERGTDTQYF

j_call: TRBJ1-5
clone_size: .
d_call: .
v_call: TRBV18
cdr3_nt: TGTGCCAGCTCACCATCCCGACAGGGCAATCAGCCCCAGCATTTT
cdr3_aa: CASSPSRQGNQPQHF

j_call: TRBJ2-1
clone_size: once
d_call: TRBD1
v_call: TRBV30
cdr3_nt: TGTGCCTGGAGTCCCGGGACAGGATGGAATGAGCAGTTCTTC
cdr3_aa: CAWSPGTGWNEQFF

j_call: TRBJ2-3
clone_size: .
d_call: TRBD2
v_call: TRBV11-3
cdr3_nt: TGTGCCAGCAGCTTAGGCGCTAGCGGGAGGGCCGTGGATACGCAGTATTTT
cdr3_aa: CASSLGASGRAVDTQYF

j_call: TRBJ2-7
clone_size: .
d_call: TRBD2
v_call: TRBV6-5
cdr3_nt: TGTGCCAGCAGCCCCGGAGCGCGGGAGAGCTACGAGCAGTACTTC
cdr3_aa: CASSPGARESYEQYF

j_call: TRBJ1-3
clone_size: .
d_call: .
v_call: TRBV5-1
cdr3_nt: TGCGCCAGCAGCTTGATCGACAGCGCAGAGGGAAACACCATATATTTT
cdr3_aa: CASSLIDSAEGNTIYF

j_call: TRBJ1-3
clone_size: few
d_call: .
v_call: TRBV19
cdr3_nt: TGTGCCAGTATGCCACCGGGAACTAAAACTGGAAACACCATATATTTT
cdr3_aa: CASMPPGTKTGNTIYF

j_call: TRBJ2-7
clone_size: once
d_call: TRBD1
v_call: TRBV5-1
cdr3_nt: TGCGCCAGCAGCTTAACCACCCGGACAGGGGGCTCGTACGAGCAGTACTTC
cdr3_aa: CASSLTTRTGGSYEQYF

j_call: TRBJ2-7
clone_size: .
d_call: TRBD1
v_call: TRBV6-2/TRBV6-3
cdr3_nt: TGTGCCAGCAGTTACTCGCCGGACAGGGTCCTATTAACCTCCTACGAGCAGTACTTC
cdr3_aa: CASSYSPDRVLLTSYEQYF

j_call: TRBJ1-4
clone_size: .
d_call: .
v_call: TRBV2
cdr3_nt: TGTGCCAGCAGTGAACCAGGGGCTAATGAAAAACTGTTTTTT
cdr3_aa: CASSEPGANEKLFF

j_call: TRBJ2-2
clone_size: .
d_call: TRBD2
v_call: TRBV9
cdr3_nt: TGTGCCACACATCCGGGACTAGTAACGACCGGGGAGCTGTTTTTT
cdr3_aa: CATHPGLVTTGELFF

j_call: TRBJ2-2
clone_size: .
d_call: .
v_call: TRBV7-8
cdr3_nt: TGTGCCAGCAGCTTTGGACAGATAACCGGGGAGCTGTTTTTT
cdr3_aa: CASSFGQITGELFF

j_call: TRBJ2-1
clone_size: few
d_call: TRBD1
v_call: TRBV18
cdr3_nt: TGTGCCAGCTCACGAAGGACAGGGGAGGGCAATGAGCAGTTCTTC
cdr3_aa: CASSRRTGEGNEQFF

j_call: TRBJ2-2
clone_size: .
d_call: .
v_call: TRBV20-1
cdr3_nt: TGCAGTGCTAGTAGGCTAGCGTCCGGGGAGCTGTTTTTT
cdr3_aa: CSASRLASGELFF

j_call: TRBJ1-1
clone_size: .
d_call: .
v_call: TRBV10-3
cdr3_nt: TGTGCCATCAGCCCCAGGGAAAACACTGAAGCTTTCTTT
cdr3_aa: CAISPRENTEAFF

j_call: TRBJ2-7
clone_size: once
d_call: TRBD2
v_call: TRBV15
cdr3_nt: TGTGCCACCAGCAGAGAGACTAGCGGGTTCTACGAGCAGTACTTC
cdr3_aa: CATSRETSGFYEQYF

j_call: TRBJ1-6
clone_size: .
d_call: .
v_call: TRBV20-1
cdr3_nt: TGCAGTGCTAGTAGTGCTGGCAGAACCTCTAATTCACCCCTCCACTTT
cdr3_aa: CSASSAGRTSNSPLHF

j_call: TRBJ2-7
clone_size: .
d_call: .
v_call: TRBV6-5
cdr3_nt: TGTGCCAGCAGTCCTATTGGACTCTCCTACGAGCAGTACTTC
cdr3_aa: CASSPIGLSYEQYF

j_call: TRBJ2-7
clone_size: once
d_call: TRBD1
v_call: TRBV5-6
cdr3_nt: TGTGCCAGCAGCTTCGGGACAGGGTATGACGAGCAGTACTTC
cdr3_aa: CASSFGTGYDEQYF

j_call: TRBJ1-4
clone_size: few
d_call: .
v_call: TRBV3-1/TRBV3-2
cdr3_nt: TGTGCCAGCAGCCAAGATCGGGGGTTGGTCGGCGAAAAACTGTTTTTT
cdr3_aa: CASSQDRGLVGEKLFF

j_call: TRBJ2-2
clone_size: .
d_call: .
v_call: TRBV11-2
cdr3_nt: TGTGCCAGCAGCTTTCTAGTTACCGGGGAGCTGTTTTTT
cdr3_aa: CASSFLVTGELFF

j_call: TRBJ1-5
clone_size: .
d_call: .
v_call: TRBV30
cdr3_nt: TGTGCCTGGGCCCAGGGAAGGAGAAATCAGCCCCAGCATTTT
cdr3_aa: CAWAQGRRNQPQHF

j_call: TRBJ2-1
clone_size: .
d_call: .
v_call: TRBV19
cdr3_nt: TGTGCCAGTAGTATAGAGGGAGGAGGCAAGAATGAGCAGTTCTTC
cdr3_aa: CASSIEGGGKNEQFF

j_call: TRBJ1-1
clone_size: .
d_call: TRBD1
v_call: TRBV24-1
cdr3_nt: TGTGCCACCAGTGACTCGGGACAGGGGGCTGAAGCTTTCTTT
cdr3_aa: CATSDSGQGAEAFF

j_call: TRBJ2-7
clone_size: .
d_call: .
v_call: TRBV5-3
cdr3_nt: TGTGCCAGAAGCTTGCAACTTAGACAAGCTCATGAGCAGTACTTC
cdr3_aa: CARSLQLRQAHEQYF

j_call: TRBJ1-2
clone_size: few
d_call: .
v_call: TRBV5-4
cdr3_nt: TGTGCCAGCAGCCCGGGCGGGGGCGACTATGGCTACACCTTC
cdr3_aa: CASSPGGGDYGYTF

j_call: TRBJ2-7
clone_size: .
d_call: TRBD2
v_call: TRBV3-1/TRBV3-2
cdr3_nt: TGTGCCAGCAGCCCCCAACTGACTAGCGGTCCCTACGAGCAGTACTTC
cdr3_aa: CASSPQLTSGPYEQYF

j_call: TRBJ2-3
clone_size: .
d_call: .
v_call: TRBV28
cdr3_nt: TGTGCCAGCAGACCCGGGACTTTAACAGATACGCAGTATTTT
cdr3_aa: CASRPGTLTDTQYF

j_call: TRBJ1-3
clone_size: .
d_call: .
v_call: TRBV9
cdr3_nt: TGTGCCAGCAGACCTCTGGGGAGCTCTGGAAACACCATATATTTT
cdr3_aa: CASRPLGSSGNTIYF

j_call: TRBJ2-4
clone_size: .
d_call: TRBD1
v_call: TRBV28
cdr3_nt: TGTGCCAGCAGTACGACAGGGGGCTCAGGCAAAAACATTCAGTACTTC
cdr3_aa: CASSTTGGSGKNIQYF

j_call: TRBJ2-7
clone_size: .
d_call: .
v_call: TRBV7-9
cdr3_nt: TGTGCCAGCAGCTTAAGCGCCTACGAGCAGTACTTC
cdr3_aa: CASSLSAYEQYF

j_call: TRBJ1-5
clone_size: once
d_call: TRBD1
v_call: TRBV2
cdr3_nt: TGTGCCAGCAGTGATGACAGGGTAGGACAGCCCCAGCATTTT
cdr3_aa: CASSDDRVGQPQHF

j_call: TRBJ2-5
clone_size: few
d_call: .
v_call: TRBV7-7
cdr3_nt: TGTGCCAGCAGCTTAAGGAGGAACGGCCAAGAGACCCAGTACTTC
cdr3_aa: CASSLRRNGQETQYF

j_call: TRBJ1-5
clone_size: .
d_call: TRBD1
v_call: TRBV19
cdr3_nt: TGTGCCAGTAGTACCGGGACAGGAAATAGCAATCAGCCCCAGCATTTT
cdr3_aa: CASSTGTGNSNQPQHF

j_call: TRBJ2-1
clone_size: .
d_call: .
v_call: TRBV7-3
cdr3_nt: TGTGCCAGCAGCACGGGGGTTTACAATGAGCAGTTCTTC
cdr3_aa: CASSTGVYNEQFF

j_call: TRBJ1-2
clone_size: many
d_call: .
v_call: TRBV28
cdr3_nt: TGTGCCAGCAGTTACAGGGATAACTATGGCTACACCTTC
cdr3_aa: CASSYRDNYGYTF

j_call: TRBJ1-1
clone_size: .
d_call: TRBD1
v_call: TRBV2
cdr3_nt: TGTGCCAGCAGTGTGGGACAGGGGGCTGGCACTGAAGCTTTCTTT
cdr3_aa: CASSVGQGAGTEAFF

j_call: TRBJ2-3
clone_size: .
d_call: .
v_call: TRBV28
cdr3_nt: TGTGCCAGCAGCCCGAGGAGAGATACGCAGTATTTT
cdr3_aa: CASSPRRDTQYF

j_call: TRBJ1-2
clone_size: .
d_call: TRBD1
v_call: TRBV6-7
cdr3_nt: TGTGCCAGCAGTTACTCGAAGGGACAGGGACATGGCTACACCTTC
cdr3_aa: CASSYSKGQGHGYTF

j_call: TRBJ2-3
clone_size: .
d_call: .
v_call: TRBV7-2
cdr3_nt: TGTGCCAGCAGCTCTACCCGATCTAGCACAGATACGCAGTATTTT
cdr3_aa: CASSSTRSSTDTQYF

j_call: TRBJ2-3
clone_size: .
d_call: TRBD2
v_call: TRBV3-1/TRBV3-2
cdr3_nt: TGTGCCAGCAGCCCTAGACGTAGCGGGAGGGCCCGGGTCTCCACAGATACGCAGTATTTT
cdr3_aa: CASSPRRSGRARVSTDTQYF

j_call: TRBJ1-2
clone_size: .
d_call: .
v_call: TRBV19
cdr3_nt: TGTGCCAGTAGTATTTTGGACAGTAACTATGGCTACACCTTC
cdr3_aa: CASSILDSNYGYTF

j_call: TRBJ2-3
clone_size: .
d_call: TRBD1
v_call: TRBV9
cdr3_nt: TGTGCCAGCAGCACTTACGGACAGGGGAGCACAGATACGCAGTATTTT
cdr3_aa: CASSTYGQGSTDTQYF

j_call: TRBJ1-5
clone_size: .
d_call: .
v_call: TRBV4-1
cdr3_nt: TGCGCCAGCAGCCAAGATAGTCGGGAGTATCAGCCCCAGCATTTT
cdr3_aa: CASSQDSREYQPQHF

j_call: TRBJ1-1
clone_size: few
d_call: .
v_call: TRBV7-8
cdr3_nt: TGTGCCAGCAGCTTAGTGGGCAGGGCGGTGAAGAACACTGAAGCTTTCTTT
cdr3_aa: CASSLVGRAVKNTEAFF

j_call: TRBJ1-3
clone_size: .
d_call: .
v_call: TRBV5-1
cdr3_nt: TGCGCCAGCAGCTTGGCAGTATCTCCTGGAAACACCATATATTTT
cdr3_aa: CASSLAVSPGNTIYF

j_call: TRBJ1-1
clone_size: .
d_call: .
v_call: TRBV5-4
cdr3_nt: TGTGCCAGCAGCCATCCGGACAGTTCCCACACTGAAGCTTTCTTT
cdr3_aa: CASSHPDSSHTEAFF

j_call: TRBJ2-2
clone_size: .
d_call: .
v_call: TRBV24-1
cdr3_nt: TGTGCCACCAGTGATTTAAAAGGGGTAAAGACCGGGGAGCTGTTTTTT
cdr3_aa: CATSDLKGVKTGELFF

j_call: TRBJ2-1
clone_size: .
d_call: TRBD2
v_call: TRBV3-1/TRBV3-2
cdr3_nt: TGTGCCAGCAGCCAAGGTCTAGCGGGAGCCGATGAGCAGTTCTTC
cdr3_aa: CASSQGLAGADEQFF

j_call: TRBJ1-1
clone_size: .
d_call: TRBD1
v_call: TRBV25-1
cdr3_nt: TGTGCCAGCAGTGACCGGCTTCGACAGGGGCGGACTGAAGCTTTCTTT
cdr3_aa: CASSDRLRQGRTEAFF

j_call: TRBJ1-2
clone_size: .
d_call: TRBD1
v_call: TRBV7-3
cdr3_nt: TGTGCCAGCAGCCTCACGCCAGGGGGTTATGGCTACACCTTC
cdr3_aa: CASSLTPGGYGYTF